Presented here are 4 T cell receptor beta chains from one specimen sequenced in a study of T-cell memory formation after mild COVID-19. From the 5' RACE reads, TCRdb called clonotypes with MiXCR, one entry per CDR3 protein. The sample yields 70,000 to 100,000 distinct CDR3 sequences, 10% to 15% seen once. Sequenced material: PBMCs or a T cell subset sorted from them (not recorded which). All receptors come from an adult woman who had mild COVID-19 (a few samples of this study predate the infection). Cell type and time point are not known.

This clonotype occurred a few times. V is TRBV27 and J is TRBJ2-7; 10 positions agree with TRBD2. Germline loops: CDR1 MNHEY, CDR2 SMNVEV (reference sequence). V lost 2 bases and J lost 2; bases outside the gene matches: 3. The length of the CDR3 is 15 residues. The CDR3 reads CASSLRLAGAYEQYF. The CDR3 DNA reads TGTGCCAGCAGTTTAAGACTAGCGGGTGCCTACGAGCAGTACTTC.

This clonotype showed up just a few times. The chain uses TRBV27 and TRBJ2-3; D gene uncertain. V lost 5 bases to trimming and J lost 4 bases, with 13 bases between them. This CDR3 is 14 amino acids long. Germline V gene data show CDR1 as MNHEY and CDR2 as SMNVEV (reference sequence). The CDR3 nucleotides are TGTGCCAGCAGTCCCAACCCTACCCCAGATACGCAGTATTTT. This translates into CASSPNPTPDTQYF.

In its sample, this clonotype was seen a few times. The rearrangement joins TRBV5-8 to TRBJ2-2, with D tentatively TRBD2 (5 bases). V dropped 4 bases and J dropped 0 bases, with 13 bases sitting between them. Germline V gives CDR1 SGHTS, CDR2 YDEGEE. The CDR3 totals 16 residues. The CDR3 sequence: CASSQDWPANTGELFF. The CDR3, as DNA: TGTGCCAGCAGCCAGGACTGGCCCGCGAACACCGGGGAGCTGTTTTTT. Variable domain in full (rest from reference TRBV5-8 and TRBJ2-2): EAGVTQSPTHLIKTRGQQATLRCSPISGHTSVYWYQQALGLGLQFLLWYDEGEERNRGNFPPRFSGRQFPNYSSELNVNALELEDSALYLCASSQDWPANTGELFFGEGSRLTVL.

This clonotype has a handful of counts. The chain employs TRBV7-2 and TRBJ2-7; D possibly uses TRBD1 or TRBD2 (5 bases each). Between the trimmed V and J ends, which lost 8 bases and 3 bases, there was a span of 17 bases. The germline CDR1 and CDR2 sequences are SGHTA and FQGNSA. CDR3 length equals 14 residues. CDR3 amino acids: CASHSGRDDYEQYF. The CDR3 bases are TGTGCCAGCCATTCGGGCAGGGACGACTACGAGCAGTACTTC.